The rows below give T cell receptor beta chains drawn from one sample of a study of blood T cell repertoires in COVID-19. Sequenced by immunoSEQ multiplex PCR; TCRdb stores in-frame clones only, minus some. The data contain 190,000 or so clones, around 80% of them seen just once; the ten biggest clones take up about 11%. Input material: peripheral blood. Receptors were obtained from an elderly woman with COVID-19, enrolled during active disease. Both conserved end residues are part of each CDR3. A D gene is named only where the DNA matches it firmly. Rows give clone size only sometimes, using once, few, many, or a class for an expanded clone.

cdr3_nt	cdr3_aa	clone_size	d_call	v_call	j_call
TGTGCCAGTAGCAGACGGGAGAGGAGCTCTGGAAACACCATATATTTT	CASSRRERSSGNTIYF	.	.	TRBV19	TRBJ1-3
TGTGCCAGCAGCATTCAGGGTAAATCGACTGAAGCTTTCTTT	CASSIQGKSTEAFF	.	.	TRBV7-9	TRBJ1-1
TGTGCCTCGCCCCCGAGGGGGACAGTCTATAGCAATCAGCCCCAGCATTTT	CASPPRGTVYSNQPQHF	.	TRBD1	TRBV19	TRBJ1-5
TGTGCCAGCATAAGAGGGGTGGGGGGTGAAAAACTGTTTTTT	CASIRGVGGEKLFF	once	.	TRBV6-5	TRBJ1-4
TGCAGTGCTAGTTTTTCCTCGGGACTAGCATTAAATACGCAGTATTTT	CSASFSSGLALNTQYF	.	TRBD2	TRBV20-1	TRBJ2-3
TGTGCCAGCTCACCAGGAGCGGATGGCTACACCTTC	CASSPGADGYTF	.	.	TRBV18	TRBJ1-2
TGTGCCAGTAGTATAGGGGGAGCGGAGACCCAGTACTTC	CASSIGGAETQYF	.	.	TRBV19	TRBJ2-5
TGTGCCAGTAGTACCTGGACCTCGGGACAGAGTGAGCAGTTCTTC	CASSTWTSGQSEQFF	few	TRBD1	TRBV19	TRBJ2-1
TGCAGTGTCAGCGGGGGAAGTGAGCAGTTCTTC	CSVSGGSEQFF	once	TRBD2	TRBV20-1	TRBJ2-1
TGTGCCAGCAGTGTTACGGGGGGGCGAGTCTATGGCTACACCTTC	CASSVTGGRVYGYTF	.	.	TRBV2	TRBJ1-2
TGCGCCAGCAGCTTGCGAGCGGGAGTCTACAATGAGCAGTTCTTC	CASSLRAGVYNEQFF	.	TRBD2	TRBV5-1	TRBJ2-1
TGTGCCAGCAGCCTTACTGCGTTTTCAACCTACGAGCAGTACTTC	CASSLTAFSTYEQYF	few	.	TRBV7-2	TRBJ2-7
TGTGCCAGCAGTTTACTGGGGGGGAACTCCGGCTACACCTTC	CASSLLGGNSGYTF	few	.	TRBV27	TRBJ1-2
TGTGCCAGCATCCCCAGGGGGGACTTTAACTATGGCTACACCTTC	CASIPRGDFNYGYTF	.	TRBD1	TRBV6-5	TRBJ1-2
TGCACCAAGCCAAGATCCCGAGCAGGGCAGGGTGAGCAGTTCTTC	CTKPRSRAGQGEQFF	.	.	TRBV1	TRBJ2-1
TGTGCCAGCAGCTTGGACAGGGGAAACACCATATATTTT	CASSLDRGNTIYF	.	TRBD1	TRBV11-2	TRBJ1-3
TGCAGCGTTGAACTAGTGACTGAAGCTTTCTTT	CSVELVTEAFF	once	.	TRBV29-1	TRBJ1-1
TGTGCCAGCAGTGTGGTCGAGAGGCAGTACTTC	CASSVVERQYF	.	.	TRBV2	TRBJ2-7
TGTGCCAGCAGCCAAGCGGGGGATGGTGAAAAACTGTTTTTT	CASSQAGDGEKLFF	many	.	TRBV14	TRBJ1-4
TGTGCCAGCAGTTTATCCCGGGACAGGACCTTAGCTAACTATGGCTACACCTTC	CASSLSRDRTLANYGYTF	.	TRBD1	TRBV27	TRBJ1-2
TGTGCCACCAGCAGAGTCAGGAATAACGCAGATACGCAGTATTTT	CATSRVRNNADTQYF	few	.	TRBV15	TRBJ2-3
TGTGCCAGCAGTGCCCGACACACCTACGAGCAGTACTTC	CASSARHTYEQYF	once	.	TRBV2	TRBJ2-7
TGTGCCAGCAGCCTGACAGGGGAAAACACCATATATTTT	CASSLTGENTIYF	.	TRBD1	TRBV7-9	TRBJ1-3
TGTGCCAGCAGTTCCTTGGACAGGGAGGCTACGATACCTAATGAAAAACTGTTTTTT	CASSSLDREATIPNEKLFF	.	TRBD1	TRBV27	TRBJ1-4
TGTGCCAGCAGCCACGGGGGGTATCCAGATACGCAGTATTTT	CASSHGGYPDTQYF	.	TRBD2	TRBV3-1/TRBV3-2	TRBJ2-3
TGTGCCAGCAGCCCGAGAGACGGCGCGGATTACAATGAGCAGTTCTTC	CASSPRDGADYNEQFF	.	.	TRBV5-4	TRBJ2-1
TGTGCCAGCAGCGGATCGGGGGGGAAGGATGAGCAGTTCTTC	CASSGSGGKDEQFF	medium-sized	TRBD2	TRBV9	TRBJ2-1
TGTGCCACCAGTGGAGCCTCAGGGGCCCTAAATGAGCAGTTCTTC	CATSGASGALNEQFF	.	.	TRBV24-1	TRBJ2-1
TGTGCCAGCAGGAACCCCGGGACACAGGACCAAGAGACCCAGTACTTC	CASRNPGTQDQETQYF	.	.	TRBV2	TRBJ2-5
TGCGCCAGCAGCCAAGATCATGGGGGCCCTAGTTGGTATGGCTACACCTTC	CASSQDHGGPSWYGYTF	.	.	TRBV4-3	TRBJ1-2
TGCAGCGCCCAACTGACAGGGCGGGTAAATGAGCAGTTCTTC	CSAQLTGRVNEQFF	.	TRBD1	TRBV29-1	TRBJ2-1
TGTGCCAGCAGCCTGCGAGGGCTTCAAGAGACCCAGTACTTC	CASSLRGLQETQYF	once	.	TRBV3-1/TRBV3-2	TRBJ2-5
TGTGCCAGCAGTCCGGACAGGGTTGCAGAGACCCAGTACTTC	CASSPDRVAETQYF	.	TRBD1	TRBV27	TRBJ2-5
TGTGCCAGCAGCCCTCAAGAGGGTTTAAACACCGGGGAGCTGTTTTTT	CASSPQEGLNTGELFF	.	.	TRBV3-1/TRBV3-2	TRBJ2-2
TGTGCCAGCAGTTCCGGGGACAGAACAGATACGCAGTATTTT	CASSSGDRTDTQYF	.	TRBD1	TRBV28	TRBJ2-3
TGCGCCAGCAGTACCACAGAGTGGGGACAGTCCTACGAGCAGTACTTC	CASSTTEWGQSYEQYF	.	TRBD1	TRBV5-1	TRBJ2-7
TGCAGTGCTAGAGAGTATTCGGGATACACCTTC	CSAREYSGYTF	.	.	TRBV20-1	TRBJ1-2
TGTGCCAGCAGCCGCCTCTTGGACTCCTATGGCTACACCTTC	CASSRLLDSYGYTF	.	.	TRBV4-2	TRBJ1-2
TGCGCCAGCAGCCCAGGACTAGCGGGGAGCTACGAGCAGTACTTC	CASSPGLAGSYEQYF	.	TRBD2	TRBV5-1	TRBJ2-7
TGTGCCAGCAGCCTTCGGACAGGCCAGACTGAAGCTTTCTTT	CASSLRTGQTEAFF	.	TRBD1	TRBV3-1/TRBV3-2	TRBJ1-1
TGTGCCAGCAGCTCCCTTACAGATACGCAGTATTTT	CASSSLTDTQYF	once	.	TRBV12-3/TRBV12-4	TRBJ2-3
TGTGCCAGCAGTTACTCCGGGACACCCTACAATGAGCAGTTCTTC	CASSYSGTPYNEQFF	.	.	TRBV6-5	TRBJ2-1
TGTGCCAGCAGCGTAAGCGGGGGGGCCGGAGAGACCCAGTACTTC	CASSVSGGAGETQYF	.	TRBD2	TRBV11-3	TRBJ2-5
TGCAGTGCTAGTTCCGGACAGTCCTCCTACGAGCAGTACTTC	CSASSGQSSYEQYF	.	.	TRBV20-1	TRBJ2-7
TGTGCCAGCAGCGCAAAGTGGGTAGCGGGGGCAGATGAGCAGTTCTTC	CASSAKWVAGADEQFF	.	TRBD2	TRBV9	TRBJ2-1
TGTGCCAGCAGCCGAACAGGGAGTACTGAGCAGTTCTTC	CASSRTGSTEQFF	few	.	TRBV4-2	TRBJ2-1
TGTGCCAGCCTGAGAGATTCGAACACCGGGGAGCTGTTTTTT	CASLRDSNTGELFF	.	.	TRBV11-3	TRBJ2-2